The rows below give T cell receptor beta chains drawn from one sample of a study of T cell changes during pregnancy in multiple sclerosis. Method: immunoSEQ multiplex PCR; TCRdb's copy keeps in-frame clones and lacks some. The repertoire holds approximately 47,000 clones, with 94% as singletons. Here the sequenced sample was CD4+ T cells from peripheral blood mononuclear cells, taken in the first trimester of pregnancy. Receptor source: a female donor with multiple sclerosis, enrolled in a pregnancy study. Each CDR3 is given with its conserved first and last residue. D genes are given only for firm matches. Some rows have no size entry. The others give once, few or many, or a class for an expanded clone.

CDR3 DNA,CDR3 protein,V gene,clone size,J gene,D gene
TGTGCCAGCAGGTACCCTCAGGGGCGAGCTTTCTTT,CASRYPQGRAFF,TRBV2,NA,TRBJ1-1,NA
TGTGCCATATGGGGACAGAACAAATATGGCTACACCTTC,CAIWGQNKYGYTF,TRBV10-3,NA,TRBJ1-2,TRBD1
TGTGCCAGCAGCTTAACGCCGGACAGGCTGAAGGGCTACACCTTC,CASSLTPDRLKGYTF,TRBV13,NA,TRBJ1-2,TRBD1
TGTGCCAGCAGCTTAAAAGGGACAGGGGGCCCCGGGGAGCTGTTTTTT,CASSLKGTGGPGELFF,TRBV11-2,NA,TRBJ2-2,TRBD1
TGTGCCAGCAGCAGGACAGCCGACAATGAGCAGTTCTTC,CASSRTADNEQFF,TRBV5-4,NA,TRBJ2-1,NA
TGTGCCAGCAGCGTAGGGAGCGGGGGTTACTACGAGCAGTACTTC,CASSVGSGGYYEQYF,TRBV9,once,TRBJ2-7,TRBD2
TGTGCCAGCAGTAGACAGGGTAATACTGGAAACACCATATATTTT,CASSRQGNTGNTIYF,TRBV6-6,NA,TRBJ1-3,TRBD1
TGTGCCAGCAGCTTAGGGACTAGCGGGGGGTTAGAGACCCAGTACTTC,CASSLGTSGGLETQYF,TRBV7-6,NA,TRBJ2-5,TRBD2
TGTGCCAGCAGCCAAGAACATGTGAGGCCACAGGGCAACTATGGCTACACCTTC,CASSQEHVRPQGNYGYTF,TRBV4-2,NA,TRBJ1-2,NA
TGTGCCAGCAGCTTGGAGGGGCAAGTTTACAATGAGCAGTTCTTC,CASSLEGQVYNEQFF,TRBV5-4,NA,TRBJ2-1,NA
TGCGCCAGCACTCCCGCTAGGGGGATTAAAGAGACCCAGTACTTC,CASTPARGIKETQYF,TRBV10-2,NA,TRBJ2-5,NA
TGCAGCGGGGATGGAGGGGGCACAGATACGCAGTATTTT,CSGDGGGTDTQYF,TRBV29-1,NA,TRBJ2-3,NA
TGTGCCAGTAGTATTCGTAACAGGGGTGAGCAGTTCTTC,CASSIRNRGEQFF,TRBV19,NA,TRBJ2-1,TRBD1
TGTGCCAGTAAGGACATTAAAGTTTCACCCCTCCACTTT,CASKDIKVSPLHF,TRBV19,few,TRBJ1-6,NA
TGTGCCAGTAGTCAGAACTCTGGAAACACCATATATTTT,CASSQNSGNTIYF,TRBV19,NA,TRBJ1-3,NA
TGCGCCAGCAGCCTCCCATCAGATACGCAGTATTTT,CASSLPSDTQYF,TRBV4-1,NA,TRBJ2-3,NA
TGTGCCAGCACATTAGCGGGGGGGCAGTATGAGCAGTTCTTC,CASTLAGGQYEQFF,TRBV7-2,NA,TRBJ2-1,TRBD2
TGTGCCTGCCGGGACCTCCCCCGGCGGGGCACCGGGGAGCTGTTTTTT,CACRDLPRRGTGELFF,TRBV30,NA,TRBJ2-2,NA
TGTGCCAGCAGCTTTTCGATGGGGGGGGCAGTTACAGATACGCAGTATTTT,CASSFSMGGAVTDTQYF,TRBV7-9,NA,TRBJ2-3,NA
TGCAGCGTGGGGGAGGTCTATGGCTACACCTTC,CSVGEVYGYTF,TRBV29-1,NA,TRBJ1-2,NA
TGCAGTGCTAGGGAGGGGGAGACCCAGTACTTC,CSAREGETQYF,TRBV20-1,NA,TRBJ2-5,NA
TGTGCCAGCAGTGTCACCGACAGGGCGCTGAGGGGTAATTCACCCCTCCACTTT,CASSVTDRALRGNSPLHF,TRBV2,NA,TRBJ1-6,TRBD1
TGTGCCTGGAGACGACAGGGCAGCTCCTACGAGCAGTACTTC,CAWRRQGSSYEQYF,TRBV30,NA,TRBJ2-7,TRBD1
TGTGCCAGCAGCCCGAGGACAGGGGACAATTCACCCCTCCACTTT,CASSPRTGDNSPLHF,TRBV7-6,few,TRBJ1-6,TRBD1
TGTGCCAGTACCCAACCGACAGGGACCAACTATGGCTACACCTTC,CASTQPTGTNYGYTF,TRBV19,NA,TRBJ1-2,TRBD1
TGTGCCAGCAGCCAAGATTCGACAGCTATGAACACTGAAGCTTTCTTT,CASSQDSTAMNTEAFF,TRBV4-2,once,TRBJ1-1,NA
TGTGCCAGCAGCGGCGGACTAGCGGAGACCCAGTACTTC,CASSGGLAETQYF,TRBV9,NA,TRBJ2-5,TRBD2
TGTGCCAGCAGGGACAGTAACTCCTACGAGCAGTACTTC,CASRDSNSYEQYF,TRBV6-6,NA,TRBJ2-7,NA